This T cell receptor (beta chain) was profiled in a study of identical twins. This clonotype was detected only a few times. Its antigen is still unknown. Regarding the study as a whole: With abundant cord blood beta clonotypes, insertions were fewer; memory repertoires showed no such pattern. One should note that invariant MAIT and iNKT cells could partly confound zero-insertion analyses.

Every one of the donors was a healthy Caucasian. TCRdb re-called the 5' RACE reads with MiXCR, one entry per CDR3 protein. This sample carries 1.5 million to 2 million distinct CDR3 sequences, about 31% of them seen once, and the ten largest clones take about 0.3%. The germline CDR1 and CDR2 sequences are SGHDN and FVKESK. Losses at the gene ends were 1 base for V and 6 bases for J; bases not matched to a gene: 2. CDR3 length equals 13 residues. The clonotype was recovered from a newborn girl in good health. The sample was cord blood. V is TRBV14 and J is TRBJ1-2; 7 bases line up with TRBD1. The CDR3 DNA reads TGTGCCAGCAGCCAAGTGACAGGGAATGGCTACACCTTC. As protein: CASSQVTGNGYTF.